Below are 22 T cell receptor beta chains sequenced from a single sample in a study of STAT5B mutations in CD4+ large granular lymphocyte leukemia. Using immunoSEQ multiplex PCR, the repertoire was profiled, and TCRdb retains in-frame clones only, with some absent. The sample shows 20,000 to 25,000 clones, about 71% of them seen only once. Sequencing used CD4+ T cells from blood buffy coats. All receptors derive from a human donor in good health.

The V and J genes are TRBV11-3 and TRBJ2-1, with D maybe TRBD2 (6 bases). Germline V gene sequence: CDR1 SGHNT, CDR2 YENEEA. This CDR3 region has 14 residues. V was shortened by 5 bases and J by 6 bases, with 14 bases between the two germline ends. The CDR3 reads CASSPRGGGNEQFF. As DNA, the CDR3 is TGTGCCAGCAGCCCGCGGGGAGGCGGCAATGAGCAGTTCTTC.

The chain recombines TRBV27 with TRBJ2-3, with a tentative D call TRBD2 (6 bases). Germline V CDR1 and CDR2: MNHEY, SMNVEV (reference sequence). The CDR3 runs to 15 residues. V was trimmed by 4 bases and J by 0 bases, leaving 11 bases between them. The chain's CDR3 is CASSYEGTSTDTQYF. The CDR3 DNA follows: TGTGCCAGCAGTTACGAAGGGACTAGCACAGATACGCAGTATTTT.

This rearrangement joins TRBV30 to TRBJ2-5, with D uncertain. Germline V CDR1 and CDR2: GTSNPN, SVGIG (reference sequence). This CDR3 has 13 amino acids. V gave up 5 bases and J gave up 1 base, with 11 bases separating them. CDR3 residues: CAWAKLVQETQYF. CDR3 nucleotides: TGTGCCTGGGCTAAATTAGTCCAAGAGACCCAGTACTTC.

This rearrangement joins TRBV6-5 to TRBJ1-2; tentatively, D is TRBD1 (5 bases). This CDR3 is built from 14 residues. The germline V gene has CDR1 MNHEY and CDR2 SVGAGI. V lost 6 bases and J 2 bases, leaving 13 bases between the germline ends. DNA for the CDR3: TGTGCCAGCAGCCAACCGGGACGGAACTATGGCTACACCTTC. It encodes CASSQPGRNYGYTF.

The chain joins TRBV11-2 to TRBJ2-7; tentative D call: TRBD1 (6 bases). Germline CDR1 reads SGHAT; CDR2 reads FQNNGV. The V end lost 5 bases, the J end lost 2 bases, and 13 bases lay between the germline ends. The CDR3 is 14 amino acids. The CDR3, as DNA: TGTGCCAGCAGCCTCGACAGGCGAACCTACGAGCAGTACTTC. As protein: CASSLDRRTYEQYF.

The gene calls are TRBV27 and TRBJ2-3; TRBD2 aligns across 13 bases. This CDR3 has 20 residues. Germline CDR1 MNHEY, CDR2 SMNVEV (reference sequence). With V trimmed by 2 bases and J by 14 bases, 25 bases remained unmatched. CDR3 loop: CASSLIPLRTSGRTPPYAYF. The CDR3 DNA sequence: TGTGCCAGCAGTTTAATCCCCCTGAGGACTAGCGGGAGAACCCCCCCTTACGCGTATTTT.

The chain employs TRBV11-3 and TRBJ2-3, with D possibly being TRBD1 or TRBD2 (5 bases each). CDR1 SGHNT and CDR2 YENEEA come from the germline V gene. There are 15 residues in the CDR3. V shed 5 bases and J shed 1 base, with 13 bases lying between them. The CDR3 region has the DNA TGTGCCAGCAGCCGACGGGGACCTGGCACAGATACGCAGTATTTT. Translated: CASSRRGPGTDTQYF.

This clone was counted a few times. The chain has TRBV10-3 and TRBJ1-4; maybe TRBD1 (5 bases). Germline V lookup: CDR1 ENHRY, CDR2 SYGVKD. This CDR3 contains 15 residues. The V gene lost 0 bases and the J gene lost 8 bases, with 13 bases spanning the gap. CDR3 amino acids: CAISESGGAGEKLFF. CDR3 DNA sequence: TGTGCCATCAGTGAGTCCGGAGGGGCTGGGGAAAAACTGTTTTTT.

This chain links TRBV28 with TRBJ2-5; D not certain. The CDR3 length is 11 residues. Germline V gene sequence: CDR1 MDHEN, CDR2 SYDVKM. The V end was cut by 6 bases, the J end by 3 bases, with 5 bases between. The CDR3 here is CASRSEETQYF. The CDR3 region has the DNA TGTGCCAGCAGATCGGAAGAGACCCAGTACTTC.

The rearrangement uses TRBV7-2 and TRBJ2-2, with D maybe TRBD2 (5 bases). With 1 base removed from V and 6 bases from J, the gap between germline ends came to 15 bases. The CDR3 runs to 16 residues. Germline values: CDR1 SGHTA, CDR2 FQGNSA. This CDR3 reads CASSLGRPEEAGELFF. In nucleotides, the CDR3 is TGTGCCAGCAGCTTAGGTCGTCCAGAGGAGGCCGGGGAGCTGTTTTTT.

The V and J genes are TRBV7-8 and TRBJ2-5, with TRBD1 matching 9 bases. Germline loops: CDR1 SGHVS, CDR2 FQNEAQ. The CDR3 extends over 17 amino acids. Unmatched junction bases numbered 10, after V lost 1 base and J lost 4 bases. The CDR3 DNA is TGTGCCAGCAGCTTAGTCCCTTTACAGGGGGCAGGAGAGACCCAGTACTTC. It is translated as CASSLVPLQGAGETQYF.

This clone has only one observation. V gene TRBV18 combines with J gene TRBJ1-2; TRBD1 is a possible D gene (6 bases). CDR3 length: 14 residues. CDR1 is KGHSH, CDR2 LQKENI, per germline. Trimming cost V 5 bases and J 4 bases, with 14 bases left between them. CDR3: CASSTDSRGYGYTF. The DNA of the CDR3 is TGTGCCAGCTCAACGGACAGCCGCGGCTATGGCTACACCTTC.

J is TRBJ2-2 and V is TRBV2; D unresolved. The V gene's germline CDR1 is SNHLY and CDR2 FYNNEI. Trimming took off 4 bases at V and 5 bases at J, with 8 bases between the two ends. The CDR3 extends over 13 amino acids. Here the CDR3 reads CASSVSATGELFF. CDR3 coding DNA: TGTGCCAGCAGTGTGTCAGCTACCGGGGAGCTGTTTTTT.

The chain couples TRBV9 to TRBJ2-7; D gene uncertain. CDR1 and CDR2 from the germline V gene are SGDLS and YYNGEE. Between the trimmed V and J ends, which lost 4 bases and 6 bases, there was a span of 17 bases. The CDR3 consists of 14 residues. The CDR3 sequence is CASSPPPGVGEQYF. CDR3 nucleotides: TGTGCCAGCAGCCCCCCGCCCGGCGTCGGCGAGCAGTACTTC.

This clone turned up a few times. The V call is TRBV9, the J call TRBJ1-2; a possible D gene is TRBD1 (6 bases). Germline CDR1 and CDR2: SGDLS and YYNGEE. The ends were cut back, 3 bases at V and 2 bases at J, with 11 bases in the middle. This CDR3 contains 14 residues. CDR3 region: CASSAQGTNYGYTF. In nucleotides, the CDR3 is TGTGCCAGCAGCGCACAGGGAACCAACTATGGCTACACCTTC.

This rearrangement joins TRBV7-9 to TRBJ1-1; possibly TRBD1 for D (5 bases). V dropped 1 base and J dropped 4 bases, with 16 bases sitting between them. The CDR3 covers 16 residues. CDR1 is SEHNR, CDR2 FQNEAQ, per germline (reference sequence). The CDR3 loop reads CASSLEAGRRGTEAFF. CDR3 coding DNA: TGTGCCAGCAGCTTAGAAGCGGGGCGTAGGGGCACTGAAGCTTTCTTT.

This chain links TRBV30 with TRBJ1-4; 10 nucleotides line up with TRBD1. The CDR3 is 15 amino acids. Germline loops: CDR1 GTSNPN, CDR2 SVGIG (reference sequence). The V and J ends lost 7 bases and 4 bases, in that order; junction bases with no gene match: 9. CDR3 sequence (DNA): TGTGCCTCCTCCGGGACAGGGGCGATTAATGAAAAACTGTTTTTT. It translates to CASSGTGAINEKLFF.

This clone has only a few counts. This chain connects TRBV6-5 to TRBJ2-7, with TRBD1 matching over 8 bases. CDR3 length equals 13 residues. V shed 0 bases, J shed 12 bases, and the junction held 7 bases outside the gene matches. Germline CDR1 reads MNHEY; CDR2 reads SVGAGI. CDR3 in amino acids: CASSYSPDRAAYF. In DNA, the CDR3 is TGTGCCAGCAGTTACTCCCCGGACAGGGCGGCGTACTTC.

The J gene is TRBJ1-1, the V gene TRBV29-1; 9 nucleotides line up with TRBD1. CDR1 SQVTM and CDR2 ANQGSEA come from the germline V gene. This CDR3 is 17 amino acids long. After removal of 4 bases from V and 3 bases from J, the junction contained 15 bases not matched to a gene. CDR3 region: CSVGGDPGQGTHTEAFF. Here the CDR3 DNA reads TGCAGCGTTGGGGGGGACCCGGGACAGGGAACTCACACTGAAGCTTTCTTT.

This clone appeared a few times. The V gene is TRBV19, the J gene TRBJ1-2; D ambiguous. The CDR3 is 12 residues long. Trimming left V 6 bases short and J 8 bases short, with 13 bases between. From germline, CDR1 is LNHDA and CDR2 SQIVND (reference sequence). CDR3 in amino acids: CASSSPGNGYTF. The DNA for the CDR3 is TGTGCCAGTAGCTCCCCGGGTAACGGCTACACCTTC.

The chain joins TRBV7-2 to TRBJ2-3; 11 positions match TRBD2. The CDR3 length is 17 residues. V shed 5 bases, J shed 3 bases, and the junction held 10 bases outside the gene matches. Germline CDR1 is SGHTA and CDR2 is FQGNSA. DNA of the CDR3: TGTGCCAGCAGCCCCGGACTAGCGGGTTTAGGGACAGATACGCAGTATTTT. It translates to CASSPGLAGLGTDTQYF.

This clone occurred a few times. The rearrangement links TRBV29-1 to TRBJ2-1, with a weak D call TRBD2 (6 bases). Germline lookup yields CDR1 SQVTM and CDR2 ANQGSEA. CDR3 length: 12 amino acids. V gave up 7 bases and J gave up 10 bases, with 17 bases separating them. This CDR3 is CSEISGVKEQFF. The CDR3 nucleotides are TGCAGCGAAATATCGGGAGTAAAGGAGCAGTTCTTC.